The 20 T cell receptor beta chains below all came from one sample that was sequenced in a study of regulatory T cells in long-lasting Graves disease. Arm-PCR of CDR3 regions and iRepertoire HTBI primers were the basis on which TCR beta libraries were built. TCRdb recomputed calls from the multiplex PCR reads with MiXCR, one row per CDR3 protein. The profile shows under 450,000 distinct CDR3 sequences, around 15% of them singletons. The time point is: newly diagnosed GD, antithyroid drugs for less than 3 months. TCR sequences were obtained from RNA taken from PBMCs. These same data were also listed under a study on T cells in Graves' hyperthyroidism and ophthalmopathy.

The material was peripheral blood mononuclear cells (PBMCs), obtained at new diagnosis, from a patient treated with antithyroid drugs. The source of these receptors is a woman younger than 30 with Graves disease.

V and J are TRBV28 and TRBJ1-1; D remains ambiguous. CDR1 is MDHEN and CDR2 is SYDVKM in the germline V gene. The CDR3 covers 13 residues. V was trimmed by 6 bases and J by 5 bases, leaving 13 bases between them. CDR3 residues: CASSGVMWTEAFF. CDR3 DNA sequence: TGTGCCAGCAGCGGGGTAATGTGGACTGAAGCTTTCTTT.

This clonotype was seen a few times. The chain combines TRBV20-1 with TRBJ2-3, with unresolved D. The germline V gene has CDR1 DFQATT and CDR2 SNEGSKA (reference sequence). The CDR3 contains 15 residues. V lost 1 base and J 1 base, leaving 12 bases between the germline ends. In DNA form, the CDR3 reads TGCAGTGCTAGAGGGTCGGCGGCTCGCACAGATACGCAGTATTTT. Residues: CSARGSAARTDTQYF.

This clonotype was recorded at least ten times. The rearrangement uses TRBV27 and TRBJ2-5; no clear D. The germline gives CDR1 MNHEY, CDR2 SMNVEV (reference sequence). The V and J ends lost 3 bases and 4 bases respectively, with 9 bases between them. This CDR3 is 13 amino acids long. The CDR3 nucleotides read TGTGCCAGCAGTTTCTCTGCGATAGAGACCCAGTACTTC. Protein sequence: CASSFSAIETQYF.

With respect to this clonotype: A much larger clone lies one base from this, so it may be a read error. V is TRBV5-5 and J is TRBJ1-5; no clear D. CDR3 length: 12 amino acids. Germline V gives CDR1 SGHKS, CDR2 YYEKEE (reference sequence). The germline V and J ends were trimmed by 1 base and 5 bases, with 4 bases remaining between them. The chain's CDR3 is CASSLLDQPQHF. The CDR3 DNA reads TGTGCCAGCAGCTTGCTGGATCAGCCCCAGCATTTT.

This clonotype was seen a single time. This sequence joins TRBV19 and TRBJ1-4; the D is unclear. Germline-derived CDR1 and CDR2 are LNHDA and SQIVND (reference sequence). The CDR3 loop spans 10 amino acids. With 8 bases removed from V and 9 bases from J, the gap between germline ends came to 7 bases. DNA for the CDR3: TGTGCCAGTGGCTCCCAAAAACTGTTTTTT. It encodes CASGSQKLFF.

The chain couples TRBV6-2 or TRBV6-3 to TRBJ1-2; 10 nucleotides align to TRBD1. The CDR3 is made up of 13 amino acids. Germline V CDR1 and CDR2: MNHEY, SVGEGT. The junction had 1 base not matched to a gene; V was cut back by 6 bases and J by 3 bases. CDR3 protein: CASRTGGDYGYTF. In nucleotides, the CDR3 is TGTGCCAGCAGGACAGGGGGCGACTATGGCTACACCTTC.

The chain is built from TRBV2 and TRBJ2-3; a possible D gene is TRBD2 (6 bases). With 4 bases removed from V and 9 bases from J, the gap between germline ends came to 14 bases. This CDR3 has 13 residues. Germline V lookup: CDR1 SNHLY, CDR2 FYNNEI. The CDR3: CASSGREGGTQYF. For the CDR3, the DNA is TGTGCCAGCAGTGGGAGGGAAGGTGGGACGCAGTATTTT.

The sample holds one count of this clonotype. The junction and the germline gene differ at one end; a read error may be behind it. This sequence joins TRBV7-3 and TRBJ1-1; D call uncertain. Germline V lookup: CDR1 SGHTA, CDR2 FQGTGA. CDR3 length equals 15 residues. The CDR3 loop reads CASSLTRSSNTEVFF. The CDR3 nucleotides are TGTGCCAGCAGCTTAACTCGCAGTTCGAACACTGAAGTTTTCTTT.

This clonotype was detected ten times or more. The chain carries TRBV2 and TRBJ2-2; TRBD1 matches at 7 bases. The CDR3 has 14 residues. The germline CDR1 and CDR2 sequences are SNHLY and FYNNEI. J was trimmed by 5 bases and V by 6 bases; bases with no gene match: 6. The CDR3 sequence is CASSYRGGTGELFF. Written as DNA, the CDR3 is TGTGCCAGCAGCTACAGGGGCGGGACCGGGGAGCTGTTTTTT.

This clonotype was found many times. Germline is not matched at one junction end, which may reflect a read error. This chain connects TRBV2 to TRBJ1-1, with no clear D. The germline V gene encodes CDR1 SNHLY and CDR2 FYNNEI. CDR3 length: 11 amino acids. The DNA for the CDR3 is TGTGCCAGCAGAGAAGGGATAGAAGCTTTCTTT. It yields the protein CASREGIEAFF. The whole variable domain, filled in from reference TRBV2 and TRBJ1-1, reads EPEVTQTPSHQVTQMGQEVILRCVPISNHLYFYWYRQILGQKVEFLVSFYNNEISEKSEIFDDQFSVERPDGSNFTLKIRSTKLEDSAMYFCASREGIEAFFGQGTRLTVV.

This clonotype was seen at least ten times. This sequence joins TRBV5-4 and TRBJ2-2; TRBD1 matches 10 bases. The V gene end was trimmed by 3 bases and the J gene end by 5 bases; junction bases not matched to a gene: 7. This CDR3 is 16 amino acids long. Germline values: CDR1 SGHNT, CDR2 YYREEE (reference sequence). CDR3 residues: CASSSARDRGTGELFF. The DNA of the CDR3 is TGTGCCAGCAGCTCGGCTCGGGACAGGGGAACCGGGGAGCTGTTTTTT.

This clonotype came up many times. The rearrangement joins TRBV3-1 to TRBJ2-4; possibly TRBD2 for D (6 bases). CDR3 length: 14 residues. CDR1 and CDR2 (germline): LGHDT, YNNKEL (reference sequence). The germline V and J ends were trimmed by 6 bases and 7 bases, with 16 bases remaining between them. The CDR3 coding sequence is TGTGCCAGCAGTCTCGGTCGGGGGTTGAACATTCAGTACTTC. Protein sequence: CASSLGRGLNIQYF. The full variable domain, rest sourced from reference TRBV3-1 and TRBJ2-4, is DTAVSQTPKYLVTQMGNDKSIKCEQNLGHDTMYWYKQDSKKFLKIMFSYNNKELIINETVPNRFSPKSPDKAHLNLHINSLELGDSAVYFCASSLGRGLNIQYFGAGTRLSVL.

The V and J genes are TRBV6-1 and TRBJ1-1; no reliable D call. CDR1 and CDR2 (germline): MNHNS, SASEGT. Trimming stripped 5 bases from V and 4 bases from J, with 20 bases between. The CDR3 is 16 amino acids. The CDR3 loop is CASSPGSGRASTEAFF. As DNA, the CDR3 is TGTGCCAGCAGTCCAGGTTCGGGGAGGGCGAGCACTGAAGCTTTCTTT.

This clonotype was picked up a small number of times. One base away lies a much larger clone, so this may be a sequencing read error. The rearrangement links TRBV5-1 to TRBJ2-1; D is possibly TRBD1 (6 bases). V lost 5 bases to trimming and J lost 1 base, with 25 bases between them. This CDR3 is 19 amino acids long. CDR1 is SGHRS, CDR2 YFSETQ, per germline. CDR3 in amino acids: CASRGSGAYTAGSYNEQFF. In DNA form, the CDR3 reads TGCGCCAGCAGGGGGTCAGGGGCTTACACAGCCGGGTCCTACAATGAGCAGTTCTTC. Complete variable domain (other parts from reference TRBV5-1 and TRBJ2-1): KAGVTQTPRYLIKTRGQQVTLSCSPISGHRSVSWYQQTPGQGLQFLFEYFSETQRNKGNFPGRFSGRQFSNSRSEMNVSTLELGDSALYLCASRGSGAYTAGSYNEQFFGPGTRLTVL.

This clonotype was recorded a few times. Since a much larger clone is just one base distant, this may be a read error. The rearrangement uses TRBV2 and TRBJ2-1, with 10 bases identical to TRBD2. The CDR3 is 15 amino acids. The germline V gene has CDR1 SNHLY and CDR2 FYNNEI. The CDR3 DNA is TGTGCCAGCGGTGAAGATCTAGCGGGGGTAAATGAGCAGTTCTTC. Amino acids: CASGEDLAGVNEQFF.

This clonotype turned up a few times. V usage is TRBV20-1 and J usage is TRBJ2-5; D may be TRBD1 or TRBD2 (5 bases each). The ends were cut back, 6 bases at V and 1 base at J, with 9 bases in the middle. The germline V gene has CDR1 DFQATT and CDR2 SNEGSKA (reference sequence). The CDR3 spans 12 residues. CDR3 nucleotide sequence: TGCAGTGCCCACGGGGCCCAAGAGACCCAGTACTTC. It yields the protein CSAHGAQETQYF.

The V call is TRBV6-1, the J call TRBJ1-4; 10 bases map to TRBD1. Germline assignment: CDR1 MNHNS and CDR2 SASEGT. V dropped 0 bases and J dropped 12; count of bases not matched to a gene: 4. CDR3 length: 14 residues. The CDR3 reads CASSEAGQGRQLFF. CDR3 DNA: TGTGCCAGCAGTGAAGCGGGACAGGGGAGACAACTGTTTTTT.

The genes are TRBV29-1 and TRBJ1-2; weak D call: TRBD1 (5 bases). The CDR3 runs 12 residues. V lost 1 base and J 7 bases, leaving 10 bases between the germline ends. Germline V CDR1 and CDR2: SQVTM, ANQGSEA. For the CDR3, the DNA is TGCAGCGTTGAAGCGGGCAGGGCTGGCTACACCTTC. It specifies CSVEAGRAGYTF.

This clonotype was counted ten times or more. The rearrangement uses TRBV6-1 and TRBJ1-3; D might be TRBD1 (6 bases). V was shortened by 4 bases and J by 15 bases, with 25 bases between the two germline ends. The CDR3 consists of 15 residues. CDR1 and CDR2 from the germline V gene are MNHNS and SASEGT. The CDR3 DNA sequence: TGTGCCAGCAGTGTACCTCGACGAAGGGGGACACCGGGATATTTT. It yields the protein CASSVPRRRGTPGYF.

This chain connects TRBV27 to TRBJ2-4; TRBD1 aligns across 10 bases. The CDR3 has 15 amino acids. From germline, CDR1 is MNHEY and CDR2 SMNVEV (reference sequence). V trimming: 2 bases; J trimming: 14 bases; junction bases outside the gene matches: 12. CDR3 sequence reads: CASSLRQGANLMEYF. The CDR3 DNA is TGTGCCAGCAGTTTACGACAGGGGGCAAATTTAATGGAGTACTTC.